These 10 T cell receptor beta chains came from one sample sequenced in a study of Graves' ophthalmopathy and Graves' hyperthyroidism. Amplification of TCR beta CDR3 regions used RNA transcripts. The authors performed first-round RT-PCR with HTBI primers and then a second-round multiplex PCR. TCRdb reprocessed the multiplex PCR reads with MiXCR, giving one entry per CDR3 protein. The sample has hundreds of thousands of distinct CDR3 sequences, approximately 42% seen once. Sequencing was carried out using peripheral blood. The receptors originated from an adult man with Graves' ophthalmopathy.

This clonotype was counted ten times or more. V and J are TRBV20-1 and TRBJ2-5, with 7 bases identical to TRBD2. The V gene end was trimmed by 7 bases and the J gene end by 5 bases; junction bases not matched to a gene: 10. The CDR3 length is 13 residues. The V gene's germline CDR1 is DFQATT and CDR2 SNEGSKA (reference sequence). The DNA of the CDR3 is TGCAGTGGGGCCCTTGGGGGGGGGGAGACCCAGTACTTC. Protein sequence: CSGALGGGETQYF.

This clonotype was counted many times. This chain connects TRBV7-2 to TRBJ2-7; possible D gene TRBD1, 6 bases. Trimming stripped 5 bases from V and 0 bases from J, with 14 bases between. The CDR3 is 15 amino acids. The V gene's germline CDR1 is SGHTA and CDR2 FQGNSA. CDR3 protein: CASSTYRESSYEQYF. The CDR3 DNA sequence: TGTGCCAGCAGCACATACAGGGAGAGCTCCTACGAGCAGTACTTC.

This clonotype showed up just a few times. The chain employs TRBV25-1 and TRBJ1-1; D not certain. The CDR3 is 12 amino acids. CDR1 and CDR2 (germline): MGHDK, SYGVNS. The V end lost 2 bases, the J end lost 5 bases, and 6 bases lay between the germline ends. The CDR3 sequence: CASSEVGTEAFF. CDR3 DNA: TGTGCCAGCAGTGAAGTCGGGACTGAAGCTTTCTTT.

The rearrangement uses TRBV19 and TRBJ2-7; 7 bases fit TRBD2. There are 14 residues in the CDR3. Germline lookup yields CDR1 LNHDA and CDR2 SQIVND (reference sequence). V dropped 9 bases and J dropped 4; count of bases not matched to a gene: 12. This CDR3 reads CASSYGAGPYEQYF. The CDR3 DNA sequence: TGTGCCAGCAGTTATGGAGCGGGGCCGTACGAGCAGTACTTC.

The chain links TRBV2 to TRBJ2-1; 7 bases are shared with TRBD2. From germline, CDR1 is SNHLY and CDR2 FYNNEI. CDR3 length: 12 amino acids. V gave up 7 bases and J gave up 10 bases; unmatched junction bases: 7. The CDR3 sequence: CASTREVGEQFF. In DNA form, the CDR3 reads TGTGCCAGCACCCGGGAGGTGGGCGAGCAGTTCTTC.

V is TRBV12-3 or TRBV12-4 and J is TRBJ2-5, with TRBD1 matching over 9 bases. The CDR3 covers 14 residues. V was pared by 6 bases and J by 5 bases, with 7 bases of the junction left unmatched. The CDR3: CASRRGQGDETQYF. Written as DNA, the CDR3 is TGTGCCAGCAGAAGGGGACAGGGTGACGAGACCCAGTACTTC.

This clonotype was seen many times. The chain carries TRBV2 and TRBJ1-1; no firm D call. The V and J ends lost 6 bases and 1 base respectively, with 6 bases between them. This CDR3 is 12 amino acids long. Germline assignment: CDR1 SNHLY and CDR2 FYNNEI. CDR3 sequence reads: CASSQENTEAFF. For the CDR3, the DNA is TGTGCCAGCAGCCAGGAGAACACTGAAGCTTTCTTT.

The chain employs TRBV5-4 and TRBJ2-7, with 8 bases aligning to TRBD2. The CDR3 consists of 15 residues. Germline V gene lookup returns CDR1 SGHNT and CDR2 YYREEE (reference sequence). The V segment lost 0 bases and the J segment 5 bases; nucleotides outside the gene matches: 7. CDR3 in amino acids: CASSLASGGRNEQYF. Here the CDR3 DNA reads TGTGCCAGCAGCTTGGCCTCGGGGGGGCGGAACGAGCAGTACTTC.

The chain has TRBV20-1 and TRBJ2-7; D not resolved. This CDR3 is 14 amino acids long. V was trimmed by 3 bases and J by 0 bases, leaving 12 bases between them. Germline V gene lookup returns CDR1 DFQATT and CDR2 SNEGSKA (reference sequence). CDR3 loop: CSASRTLNSYEQYF. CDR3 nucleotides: TGCAGTGCTAGTAGGACGTTAAACTCCTACGAGCAGTACTTC.

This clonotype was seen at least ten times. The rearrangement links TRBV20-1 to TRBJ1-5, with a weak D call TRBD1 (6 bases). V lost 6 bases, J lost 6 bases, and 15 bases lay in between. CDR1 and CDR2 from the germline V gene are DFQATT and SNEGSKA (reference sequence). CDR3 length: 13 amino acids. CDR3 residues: CSASGGAAQPQHF. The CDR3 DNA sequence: TGCAGTGCAAGTGGGGGGGCGGCTCAGCCCCAGCATTTT.